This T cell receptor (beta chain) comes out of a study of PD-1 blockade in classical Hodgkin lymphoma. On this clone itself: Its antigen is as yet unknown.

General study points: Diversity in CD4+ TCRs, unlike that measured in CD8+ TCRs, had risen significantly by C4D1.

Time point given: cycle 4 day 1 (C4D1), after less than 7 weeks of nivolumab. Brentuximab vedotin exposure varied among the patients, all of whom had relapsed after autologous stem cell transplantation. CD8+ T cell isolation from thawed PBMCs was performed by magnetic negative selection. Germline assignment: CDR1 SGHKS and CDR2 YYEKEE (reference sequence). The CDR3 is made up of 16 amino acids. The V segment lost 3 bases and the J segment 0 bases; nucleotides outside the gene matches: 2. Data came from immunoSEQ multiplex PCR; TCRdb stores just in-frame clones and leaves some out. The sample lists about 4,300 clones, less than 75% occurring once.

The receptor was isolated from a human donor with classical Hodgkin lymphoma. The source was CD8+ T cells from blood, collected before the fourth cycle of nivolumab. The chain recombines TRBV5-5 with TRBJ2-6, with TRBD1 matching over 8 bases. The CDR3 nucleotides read TGTGCCAGCAGCTCTACAGGGGGCTCTGGGGCCAACGTCCTGACTTTC. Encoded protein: CASSSTGGSGANVLTF.